This T cell receptor (beta chain) was profiled in a study of blood T cell repertoires in COVID-19. The CDR3 runs to 16 residues. J was trimmed by 4 bases and V by 0 bases; bases with no gene match: 6. Looked up from germline, CDR1 is MGHRA and CDR2 is YSYEKL. Data came from immunoSEQ multiplex PCR; TCRdb stores just in-frame clones and leaves some out. The repertoire holds roughly 220,000 clones, roughly 90% seen once, with more than 12% in the top ten. The origin of this receptor is a man aged 30 to 39 who had been exposed to COVID-19. Sequencing used PBMCs or T cells enriched from blood (not recorded which). The J gene is TRBJ2-1, the V gene TRBV4-1; 7 bases agree with TRBD2. The CDR3 is CASSQERGLDYNEQFF. Here the CDR3 DNA reads TGCGCCAGCAGCCAAGAGCGGGGGTTGGATTACAATGAGCAGTTCTTC.